This T cell receptor beta chain originates from a study of CD8+CD57+ T cells in acquired aplastic anemia. Study in general: Average DNA yield from sorted CD4+ and CD8+ cells was around 3.2 ug. Study-wide points: In CD8+ cells, Simpson's diversity showed no significant difference between patients and controls. The same twenty-nine CD8+ CDR3 sequences occurred in patients and in controls.

Many counts were recorded for this clonotype. Its antigen is undetermined. V lost 6 bases, J lost 4 bases, and 15 bases lay in between. The CDR3 is 14 amino acids. CDR1 MNHNS and CDR2 SASEGT come from the germline V gene. The template used for profiling TCR beta VDJ and CDR3 was genomic DNA. TCRdb re-called the reads through MiXCR, storing one row per CDR3 protein. The data show around 120,000 distinct CDR3 sequences, with over 30% seen just once and over 2% held by the top ten. Before being chosen for sequencing, patients had shown CD8+CD57+ cell expansion by flow cytometry. This rearrangement joins TRBV6-1 to TRBJ1-2, with a possible D match to TRBD1 (6 bases). This sequence originates from a human donor with aplastic anemia. Sequencing used sorted CD4+, CD8+, or CD8+CD57+ T cells (not recorded which) from PBMCs. The DNA of the CDR3 is TGTGCCAGCAGCCTCCATGGGGGGCCCTATGGCTACACCTTC. It yields the protein CASSLHGGPYGYTF.